This T cell receptor beta chain was captured in a study of T-cell memory formation after mild COVID-19. Study context: Most TCR clusters belonged to a single donor. Overall study findings and caveats: Day 15 to 85 contracting clones showed balanced CD4/CD8; later expanders leaned CD4+. Prior to infection, memory already included some responding clones, suggesting cross-reactive memory joined.

As to this clonotype: What it binds is unknown.

A 5'RACE reaction primed in the constant segment made cDNA libraries of TCR alpha and TCR beta, and these carried sample barcodes and UMIs. TCRdb reprocessed the 5' RACE reads with MiXCR, giving one entry per CDR3 protein. The table has around 250,000 distinct CDR3 sequences, over 15% seen once; the top ten hold roughly 21%. V lost 5 bases and J lost 5, with 21 bases in between. Per germline, CDR1 MDHEN and CDR2 SYDVKM. The CDR3 has 16 amino acids. This TCR was recovered from a man aged 18 to 29 who had mild COVID-19 (a few samples of this study predate the infection). Cell type and time point are not known. The sequenced material came from PBMCs or a T cell subset sorted from them (not recorded which). The J gene is TRBJ2-5, the V gene TRBV28; perhaps TRBD1 as D (5 bases). The CDR3 DNA reads TGTGCCAGCAGTCCCCTTGGGGCGGTTACAGTTGAGACCCAGTACTTC. Amino acid sequence: CASSPLGAVTVETQYF.